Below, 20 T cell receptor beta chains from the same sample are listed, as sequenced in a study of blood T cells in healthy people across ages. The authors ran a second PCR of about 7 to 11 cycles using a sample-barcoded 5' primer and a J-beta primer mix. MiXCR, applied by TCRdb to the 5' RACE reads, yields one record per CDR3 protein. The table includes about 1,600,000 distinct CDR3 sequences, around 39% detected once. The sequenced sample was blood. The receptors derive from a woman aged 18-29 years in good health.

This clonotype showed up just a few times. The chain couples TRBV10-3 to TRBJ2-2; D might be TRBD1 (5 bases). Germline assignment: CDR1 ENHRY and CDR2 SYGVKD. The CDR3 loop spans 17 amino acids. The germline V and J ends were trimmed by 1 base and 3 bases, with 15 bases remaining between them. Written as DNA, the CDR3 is TGTGCCATCAGTGAGTTCCCGACAGCCACGGACACCGGGGAGCTGTTTTTT. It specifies CAISEFPTATDTGELFF.

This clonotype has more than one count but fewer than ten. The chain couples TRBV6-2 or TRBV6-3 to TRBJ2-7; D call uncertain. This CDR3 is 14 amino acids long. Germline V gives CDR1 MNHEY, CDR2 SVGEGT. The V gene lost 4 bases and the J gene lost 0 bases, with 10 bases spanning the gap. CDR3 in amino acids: CASSFSLSSYEQYF. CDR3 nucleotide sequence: TGTGCCAGCAGTTTTAGCCTTAGCTCCTACGAGCAGTACTTC.

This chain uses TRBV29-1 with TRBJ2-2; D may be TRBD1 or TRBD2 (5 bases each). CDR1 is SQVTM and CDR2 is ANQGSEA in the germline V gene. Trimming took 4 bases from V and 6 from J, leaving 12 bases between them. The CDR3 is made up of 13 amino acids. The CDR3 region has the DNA TGCAGCGTTGTAGGTCCGGGACCCGGGGAGCTGTTTTTT. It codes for CSVVGPGPGELFF.

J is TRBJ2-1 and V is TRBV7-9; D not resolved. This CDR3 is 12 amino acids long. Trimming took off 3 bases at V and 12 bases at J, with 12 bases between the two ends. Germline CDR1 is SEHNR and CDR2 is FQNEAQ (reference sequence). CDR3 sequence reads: CASSFWPGRQFF. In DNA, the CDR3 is TGTGCCAGCAGCTTTTGGCCGGGCCGGCAGTTCTTC.

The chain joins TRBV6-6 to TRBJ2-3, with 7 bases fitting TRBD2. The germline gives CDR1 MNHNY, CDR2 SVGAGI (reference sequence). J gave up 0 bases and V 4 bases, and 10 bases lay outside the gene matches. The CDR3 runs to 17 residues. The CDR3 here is CASSSLGGGASTDTQYF. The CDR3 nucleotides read TGTGCCAGCAGTTCCCTGGGGGGGGGAGCTAGCACAGATACGCAGTATTTT.

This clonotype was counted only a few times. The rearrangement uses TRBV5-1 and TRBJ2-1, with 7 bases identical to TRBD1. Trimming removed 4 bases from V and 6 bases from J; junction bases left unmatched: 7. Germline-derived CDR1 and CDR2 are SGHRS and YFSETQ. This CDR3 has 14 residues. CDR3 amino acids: CASSEGQTSNEQFF. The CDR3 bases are TGCGCCAGCAGCGAGGGACAGACAAGCAATGAGCAGTTCTTC.

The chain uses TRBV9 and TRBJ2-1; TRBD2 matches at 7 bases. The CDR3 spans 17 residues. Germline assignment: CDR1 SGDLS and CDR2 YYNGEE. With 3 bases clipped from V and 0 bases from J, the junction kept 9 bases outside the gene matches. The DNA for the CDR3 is TGTGCCAGCAGCGCCCCCGGGACTACCTCCTCCTACAATGAGCAGTTCTTC. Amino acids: CASSAPGTTSSYNEQFF.

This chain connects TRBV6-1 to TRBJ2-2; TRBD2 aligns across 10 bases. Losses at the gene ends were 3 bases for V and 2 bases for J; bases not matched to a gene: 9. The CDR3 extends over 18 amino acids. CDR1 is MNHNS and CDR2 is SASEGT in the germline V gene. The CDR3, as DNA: TGTGCCAGCAGTGAGCCCCTAGCGGGAGATCGAAACACCGGGGAGCTGTTTTTT. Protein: CASSEPLAGDRNTGELFF.

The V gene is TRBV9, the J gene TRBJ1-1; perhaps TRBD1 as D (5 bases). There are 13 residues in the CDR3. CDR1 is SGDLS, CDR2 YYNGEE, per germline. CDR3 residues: CTSSVDRNTEAFF. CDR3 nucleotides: TGTACTAGCAGCGTAGACAGGAACACTGAAGCTTTCTTT. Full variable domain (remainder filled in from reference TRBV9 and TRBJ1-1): DSGVTQTPKHLITATGQRVTLRCSPRSGDLSVYWYQQSLDQGLQFLIQYYNGEERAKGNILERFSAQQFPDLHSELNLSSLELGDSALYFCTSSVDRNTEAFFGQGTRLTVV.

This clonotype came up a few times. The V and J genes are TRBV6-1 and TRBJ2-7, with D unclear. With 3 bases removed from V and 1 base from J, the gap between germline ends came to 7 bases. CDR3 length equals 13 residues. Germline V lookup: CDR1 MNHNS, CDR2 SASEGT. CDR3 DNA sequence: TGTGCCAGCAGTGAGCTTCCGTCCTACGAGCAGTACTTC. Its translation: CASSELPSYEQYF.

CDR3: CASSWGASGARETQYF. The CDR3 region has the DNA TGTGCCAGCAGTTGGGGAGCTAGCGGGGCTCGAGAGACCCAGTACTTC. The chain combines TRBV27 with TRBJ2-5; TRBD2 agrees at 9 bases. Per the germline V gene, CDR1 is MNHEY and CDR2 is SMNVEV (reference sequence). With V trimmed by 4 bases and J by 4 bases, 10 bases remained unmatched. The CDR3 loop spans 16 amino acids.

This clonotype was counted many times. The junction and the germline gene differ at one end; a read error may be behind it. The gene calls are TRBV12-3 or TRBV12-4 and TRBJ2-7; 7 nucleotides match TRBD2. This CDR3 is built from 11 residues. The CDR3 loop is CASSLAGEQYF. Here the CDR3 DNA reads TGTGCCAGCAGCTTAGCGGGCGAGCAGTACTTC.

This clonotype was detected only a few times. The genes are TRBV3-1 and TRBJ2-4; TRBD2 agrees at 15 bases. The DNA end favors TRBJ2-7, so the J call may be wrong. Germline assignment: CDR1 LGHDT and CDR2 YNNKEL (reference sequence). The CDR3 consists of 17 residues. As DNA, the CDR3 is TGTGCCAGCAGCCACTCAGGACTAGCGGGAGGGGGCTACGAGCAGTACTTC. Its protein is CASSHSGLAGGGYEQYF.

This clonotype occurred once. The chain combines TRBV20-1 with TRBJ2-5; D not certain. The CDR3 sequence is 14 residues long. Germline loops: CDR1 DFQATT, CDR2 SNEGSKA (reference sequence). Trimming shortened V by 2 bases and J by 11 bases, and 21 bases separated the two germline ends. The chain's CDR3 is CSARPTGPWYEQYF. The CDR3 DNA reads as TGCAGTGCTAGACCGACCGGCCCCTGGTATGAGCAGTACTTC.

The CDR3 loop is CASRPGQGREKLFF. As DNA, the CDR3 is TGTGCCAGCAGGCCGGGACAGGGGCGGGAAAAACTGTTTTTT. The rearrangement joins TRBV27 to TRBJ1-4; 10 bases are shared with TRBD1. Germline CDR1 MNHEY, CDR2 SMNVEV (reference sequence). This CDR3 has 14 residues. V dropped 6 bases and J dropped 8; count of bases not matched to a gene: 6. The full variable domain, rest sourced from reference TRBV27 and TRBJ1-4, is EAQVTQNPRYLITVTGKKLTVTCSQNMNHEYMSWYRQDPGLGLRQIYYSMNVEVTDKGDVPEGYKVSRKEKRNFPLILESPSPNQTSLYFCASRPGQGREKLFFGSGTQLSVL.

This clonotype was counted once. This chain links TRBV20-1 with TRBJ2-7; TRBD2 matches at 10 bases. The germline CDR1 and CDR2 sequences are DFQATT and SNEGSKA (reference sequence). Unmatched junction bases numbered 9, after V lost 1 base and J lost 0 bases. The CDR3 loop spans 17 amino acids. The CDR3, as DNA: TGCAGTGCTAGAGCCAGCGGGAGGGCCGCGGACTCCTACGAGCAGTACTTC. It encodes CSARASGRAADSYEQYF.

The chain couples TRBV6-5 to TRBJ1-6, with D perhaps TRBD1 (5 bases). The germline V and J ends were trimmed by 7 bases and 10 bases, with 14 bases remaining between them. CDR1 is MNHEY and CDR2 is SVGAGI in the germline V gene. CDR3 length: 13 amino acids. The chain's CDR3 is CASTTKGESPLHF. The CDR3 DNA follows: TGTGCCAGCACTACAAAAGGGGAATCACCCCTCCACTTT.

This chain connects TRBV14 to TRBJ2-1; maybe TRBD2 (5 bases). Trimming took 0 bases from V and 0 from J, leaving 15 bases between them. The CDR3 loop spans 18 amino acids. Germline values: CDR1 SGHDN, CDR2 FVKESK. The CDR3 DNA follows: TGTGCCAGCAGCCAAGATATTAGGAGAGGGAGCTCCTACAATGAGCAGTTCTTC. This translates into CASSQDIRRGSSYNEQFF.

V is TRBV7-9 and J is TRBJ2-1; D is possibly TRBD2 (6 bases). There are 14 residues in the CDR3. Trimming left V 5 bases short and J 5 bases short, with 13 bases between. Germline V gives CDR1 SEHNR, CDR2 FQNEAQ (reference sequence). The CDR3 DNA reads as TGTGCCAGCAGCAACTTGGGACTCAACAATGAGCAGTTCTTC. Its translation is CASSNLGLNNEQFF.

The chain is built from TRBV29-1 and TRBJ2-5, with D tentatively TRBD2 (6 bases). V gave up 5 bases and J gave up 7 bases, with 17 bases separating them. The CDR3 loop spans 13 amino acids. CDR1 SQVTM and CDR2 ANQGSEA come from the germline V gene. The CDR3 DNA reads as TGCAGCGTTCTTAATCCGGGAGTAGGGACCCAGTACTTC. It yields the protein CSVLNPGVGTQYF.